These 10 T cell receptor beta chains came from one sample sequenced in a study of long-term antiretroviral therapy in people with HIV. The run of the v3.0 immunoSEQ assay was at survey level. Assay: immunoSEQ multiplex PCR; the TCRdb copy retains only in-frame clones and omits some. Here the sample spans around 28,000 clones, 85% being singletons. The sample consisted of unsorted PBMCs, taken 2.3 years after starting antiretroviral therapy. These receptors were collected from a man in his forties or fifties with HIV.

The chain couples TRBV6-5 to TRBJ1-5, with D unresolved. The V end was cut by 3 bases, the J end by 5 bases, with 8 bases between. The CDR3 extends over 13 amino acids. Germline V lookup: CDR1 MNHEY, CDR2 SVGAGI. The CDR3 reads CASSYNRDQPQHF. The CDR3 DNA is TGTGCCAGCAGTTATAATCGGGATCAGCCCCAGCATTTT.

The gene calls are TRBV19 and TRBJ2-7; possibly TRBD2 for D (6 bases). From germline, CDR1 is LNHDA and CDR2 SQIVND (reference sequence). Trimming removed 6 bases from V and 2 bases from J, with 14 bases in between. This CDR3 has 14 residues. CDR3 sequence reads: CASSPGLTTYEQYF. The DNA for the CDR3 is TGTGCCAGTAGCCCGGGACTGACTACCTACGAGCAGTACTTC.

The chain uses TRBV5-6 and TRBJ1-1, with TRBD1 identical over 7 bases. The CDR3 contains 14 residues. The V segment lost 4 bases and the J segment 1 base; nucleotides outside the gene matches: 4. Looked up from germline, CDR1 is SGHDT and CDR2 is YYEEEE. DNA of the CDR3: TGTGCCAGCAGCAGGGGACAGACGAACACTGAAGCTTTCTTT. Translating it yields CASSRGQTNTEAFF.

This chain connects TRBV6-1 to TRBJ1-6, with D possibly TRBD1 on 5 matching bases. This CDR3 spans 14 amino acids. V lost 8 bases and J 0 bases, leaving 8 bases between the germline ends. Per the germline V gene, CDR1 is MNHNS and CDR2 is SASEGT. The DNA for the CDR3 is TGTGCCAGCGCAGGGAGCTCCTATAATTCACCCCTCCACTTT. It specifies CASAGSSYNSPLHF.

The J gene is TRBJ1-1, the V gene TRBV18; D possibly corresponds to TRBD1 (6 bases). Trimming took off 3 bases at V and 5 bases at J, with 16 bases between the two ends. CDR3 length: 15 residues. The V gene's germline CDR1 is KGHSH and CDR2 LQKENI. The CDR3 DNA is TGTGCCAGCTCACCCTTCACTTTACAGGGAACTGAAGCTTTCTTT. Amino acids: CASSPFTLQGTEAFF.

The V call is TRBV6-1, the J call TRBJ1-2, with unresolved D. V lost 6 bases and J 8 bases, leaving 22 bases between the germline ends. CDR3 length equals 15 residues. Germline V lookup: CDR1 MNHNS, CDR2 SASEGT. As DNA, the CDR3 is TGTGCCAGCAGGCCCTGGGATACAGCTATTAGGGGCTACACCTTC. Protein sequence: CASRPWDTAIRGYTF.

The chain couples TRBV10-1 to TRBJ2-3, with 7 bases aligning to TRBD1. CDR3 length: 18 residues. The V gene end was trimmed by 4 bases and the J gene end by 0 bases; junction bases not matched to a gene: 13. Germline V gene sequence: CDR1 WNHNN, CDR2 SYGVQD (reference sequence). CDR3 in amino acids: CASSGVQGLPSSTDTQYF. CDR3 nucleotides: TGCGCCAGCAGTGGGGTACAGGGGCTCCCTTCTAGCACAGATACGCAGTATTTT.

This clone was detected only a few times. This sequence joins TRBV19 and TRBJ1-2; D is unresolved. Germline V gene data show CDR1 as LNHDA and CDR2 as SQIVND (reference sequence). This CDR3 spans 13 amino acids. V lost 6 bases and J lost 5, with 13 bases in between. CDR3 DNA sequence: TGTGCCAGTAGAGAGGGAGGAGGATATGGCTACACCTTC. It encodes CASREGGGYGYTF.

This clone was recorded once. This chain connects TRBV29-1 to TRBJ1-2; a weak D match, TRBD1 (5 bases). Germline-derived CDR1 and CDR2 are SQVTM and ANQGSEA. V was pared by 2 bases and J by 8 bases, with 12 bases between. This CDR3 region has 12 residues. CDR3 protein: CSVERPRGGYTF. The CDR3, as DNA: TGCAGCGTTGAAAGACCTAGGGGCGGCTACACCTTC.

The J gene is TRBJ2-7, the V gene TRBV7-9; D perhaps matches TRBD1 (6 bases). The ends were cut back, 2 bases at V and 8 bases at J, with 19 bases in the middle. This CDR3 contains 15 residues. CDR1 SEHNR and CDR2 FQNEAQ come from the germline V gene (reference sequence). CDR3 sequence: CASSLRVGQRFQQYF. Written as DNA, the CDR3 is TGTGCCAGCAGCTTAAGGGTCGGACAGCGTTTCCAGCAGTACTTC.